The source of this TCR beta chain is a study of T cells in Graves' hyperthyroidism and ophthalmopathy. Active moderate-to-severe ophthalmopathy, Clinical Activity Score at least 3, NOSPECS at least 4, under 3 months' duration. The CDR3 has 15 residues. V dropped 8 bases and J dropped 3; count of bases not matched to a gene: 10. Germline loops: CDR1 SGHTA, CDR2 FQGNSA. RNA transcripts were the template for amplifying TCR beta CDR3 regions. HTBI primers were employed in a first-round RT-PCR of the TCR CDR3. In TCRdb, the multiplex PCR reads were re-called with MiXCR into one record per CDR3 protein. Of 450,000 to 550,000 distinct CDR3 sequences in the sample, less than 25% were seen once. Note on this clonotype: The antigen is undetermined.

General observations from the study: Most expanded thyroid clonotypes above 0.001 recurred in blood.

The sample taken for sequencing was blood. The origin of this receptor is a woman in her 30s with Graves' ophthalmopathy. The gene calls are TRBV7-2 and TRBJ2-7; 10 positions match TRBD2. The CDR3, as DNA: TGTGCCAGCTGTGGGGCTAGCGGGAGCGGCTACGAGCAGTACTTC. Its translation: CASCGASGSGYEQYF.